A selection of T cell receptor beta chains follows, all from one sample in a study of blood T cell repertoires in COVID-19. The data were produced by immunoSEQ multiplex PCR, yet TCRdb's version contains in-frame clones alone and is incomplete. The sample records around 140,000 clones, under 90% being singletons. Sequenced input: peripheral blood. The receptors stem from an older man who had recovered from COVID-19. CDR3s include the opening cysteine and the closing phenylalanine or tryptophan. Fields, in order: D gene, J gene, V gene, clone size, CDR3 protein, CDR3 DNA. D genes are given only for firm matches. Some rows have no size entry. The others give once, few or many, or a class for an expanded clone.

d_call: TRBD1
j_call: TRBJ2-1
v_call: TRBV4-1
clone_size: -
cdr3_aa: CASSRSGQGGWSTINEQFF
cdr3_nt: TGCGCCAGCAGCCGGTCCGGACAGGGCGGGTGGTCTACTATCAATGAGCAGTTCTTC

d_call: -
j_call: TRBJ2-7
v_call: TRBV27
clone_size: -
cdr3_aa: CASSLGQTYEQYF
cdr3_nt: TGTGCCAGCAGTCTAGGACAGACCTACGAGCAGTACTTC

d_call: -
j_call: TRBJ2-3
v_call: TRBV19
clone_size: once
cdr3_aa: CASSIGVDTQYF
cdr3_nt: TGTGCTAGTAGTATCGGAGTGGATACGCAGTATTTT

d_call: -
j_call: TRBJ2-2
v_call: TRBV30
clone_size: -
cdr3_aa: CAWSVDLGFGELFF
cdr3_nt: TGTGCCTGGAGTGTTGATTTGGGCTTCGGGGAGCTGTTTTTT

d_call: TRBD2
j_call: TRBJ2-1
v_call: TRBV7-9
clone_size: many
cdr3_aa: CASSLSGGSYNEQFF
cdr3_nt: TGTGCCAGCAGCTTAAGCGGGGGATCCTACAATGAGCAGTTCTTC

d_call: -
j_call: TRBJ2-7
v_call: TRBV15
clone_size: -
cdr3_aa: CATSATGGLTVEQYF
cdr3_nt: TGTGCCACCAGCGCGACCGGAGGACTCACCGTAGAGCAGTACTTC

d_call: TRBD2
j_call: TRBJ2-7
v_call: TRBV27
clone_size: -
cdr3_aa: CASSSGLGGTYEQYF
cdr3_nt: TGTGCCAGCAGTTCAGGACTAGGAGGGACCTACGAGCAGTACTTC

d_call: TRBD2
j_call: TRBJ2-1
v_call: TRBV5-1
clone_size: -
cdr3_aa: CASSLGEGEQFF
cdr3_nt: TGCGCCAGCAGCTTAGGGGAGGGTGAGCAGTTCTTC

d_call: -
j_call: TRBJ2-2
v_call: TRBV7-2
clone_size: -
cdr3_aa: CATPQGNTGELFF
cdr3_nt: TGTGCCACCCCCCAGGGCAACACCGGGGAGCTGTTTTTT

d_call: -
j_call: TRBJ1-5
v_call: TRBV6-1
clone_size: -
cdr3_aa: CASSEWGPGPNQPQHF
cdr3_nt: TGTGCCAGCAGTGAATGGGGCCCAGGGCCGAATCAGCCCCAGCATTTT

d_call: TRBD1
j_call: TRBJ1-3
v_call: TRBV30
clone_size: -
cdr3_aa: CAWNPPGQGGVTIYF
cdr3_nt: TGTGCCTGGAACCCTCCGGGACAGGGCGGTGTCACCATATATTTT

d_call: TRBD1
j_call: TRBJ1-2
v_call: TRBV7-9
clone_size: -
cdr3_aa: CASSFATGLGYTF
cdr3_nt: TGTGCCAGCAGCTTCGCGACAGGGCTAGGCTACACCTTC

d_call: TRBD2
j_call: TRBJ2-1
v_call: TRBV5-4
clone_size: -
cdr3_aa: CASSLGTSGRQFF
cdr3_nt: TGTGCCAGCAGCTTGGGGACTAGCGGTCGGCAGTTCTTC

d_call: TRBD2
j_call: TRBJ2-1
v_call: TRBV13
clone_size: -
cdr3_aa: CASSLKEGLFNVQFF
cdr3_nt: TGTGCCAGCAGCTTAAAGGAGGGACTATTCAATGTGCAGTTCTTC

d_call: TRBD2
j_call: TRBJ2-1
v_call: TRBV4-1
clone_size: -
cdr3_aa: CASSQKPISGRANNEQFF
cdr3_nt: TGCGCCAGCAGCCAAAAGCCTATATCGGGGAGGGCCAACAATGAGCAGTTCTTC

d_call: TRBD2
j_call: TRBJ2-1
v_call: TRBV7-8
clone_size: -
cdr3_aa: CASQSGSSYNEQFF
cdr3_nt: TGTGCCAGCCAGAGCGGGAGCTCCTACAATGAGCAGTTCTTC

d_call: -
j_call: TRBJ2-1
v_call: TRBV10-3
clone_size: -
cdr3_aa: CAISELASNEQFF
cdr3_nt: TGTGCCATCAGTGAGTTAGCGAGCAATGAGCAGTTCTTC